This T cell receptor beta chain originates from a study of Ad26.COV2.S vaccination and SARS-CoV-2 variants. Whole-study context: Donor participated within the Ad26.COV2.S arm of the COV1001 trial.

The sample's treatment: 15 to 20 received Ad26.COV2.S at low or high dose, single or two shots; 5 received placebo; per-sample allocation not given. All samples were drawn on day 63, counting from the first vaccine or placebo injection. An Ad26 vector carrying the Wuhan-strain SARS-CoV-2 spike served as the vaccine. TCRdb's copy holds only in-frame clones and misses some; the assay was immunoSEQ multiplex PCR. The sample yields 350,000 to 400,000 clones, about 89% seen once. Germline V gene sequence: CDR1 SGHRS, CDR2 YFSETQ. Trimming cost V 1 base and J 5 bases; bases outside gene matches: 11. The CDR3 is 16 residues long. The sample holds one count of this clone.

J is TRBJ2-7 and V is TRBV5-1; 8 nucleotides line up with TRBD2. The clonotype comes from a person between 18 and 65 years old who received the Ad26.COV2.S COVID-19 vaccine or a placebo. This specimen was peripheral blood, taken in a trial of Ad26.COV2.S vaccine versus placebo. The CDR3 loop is CASSLRKAGVGDEQYF. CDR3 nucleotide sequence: TGCGCCAGCAGCTTGAGGAAAGCGGGAGTGGGCGACGAGCAGTACTTC.